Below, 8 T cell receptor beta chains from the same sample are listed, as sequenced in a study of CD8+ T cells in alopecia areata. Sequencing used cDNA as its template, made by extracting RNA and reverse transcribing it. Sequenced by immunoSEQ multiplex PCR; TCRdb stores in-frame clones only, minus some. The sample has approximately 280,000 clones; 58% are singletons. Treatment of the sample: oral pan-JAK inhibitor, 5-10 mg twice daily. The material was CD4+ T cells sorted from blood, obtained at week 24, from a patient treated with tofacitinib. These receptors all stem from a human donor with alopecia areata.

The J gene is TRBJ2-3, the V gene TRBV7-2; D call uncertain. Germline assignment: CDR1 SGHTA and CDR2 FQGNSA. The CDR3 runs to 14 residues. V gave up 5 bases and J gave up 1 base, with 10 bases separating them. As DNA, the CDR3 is TGTGCCAGCAGCGCGGTTGGTGGCACAGATACGCAGTATTTT. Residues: CASSAVGGTDTQYF. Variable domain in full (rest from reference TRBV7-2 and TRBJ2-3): GAGVSQSPSNKVTEKGKDVELRCDPISGHTALYWYRQSLGQGLEFLIYFQGNSAPDKSGLPSDRFSAERTGGSVSTLTIQRTQQEDSAVYLCASSAVGGTDTQYFGPGTRLTVL.

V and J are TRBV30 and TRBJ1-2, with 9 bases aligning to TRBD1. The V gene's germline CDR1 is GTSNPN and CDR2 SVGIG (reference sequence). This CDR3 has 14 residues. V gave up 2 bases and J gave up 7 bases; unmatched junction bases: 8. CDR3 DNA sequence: TGTGCCTGGAGTCCCAGGACAGGGGACGCTGGCTACACCTTC. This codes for CAWSPRTGDAGYTF.

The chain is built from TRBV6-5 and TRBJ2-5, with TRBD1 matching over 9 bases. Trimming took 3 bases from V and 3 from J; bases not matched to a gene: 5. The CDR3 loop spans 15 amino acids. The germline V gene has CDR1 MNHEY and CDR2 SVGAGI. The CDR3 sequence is CASSYTGTGKETQYF. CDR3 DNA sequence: TGTGCCAGCAGTTATACCGGGACAGGGAAAGAGACCCAGTACTTC.

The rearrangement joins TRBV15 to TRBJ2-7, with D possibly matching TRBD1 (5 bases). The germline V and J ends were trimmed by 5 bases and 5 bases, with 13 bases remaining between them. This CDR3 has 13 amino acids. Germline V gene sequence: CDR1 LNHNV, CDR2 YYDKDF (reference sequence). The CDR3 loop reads CATSGIGVNEQYF. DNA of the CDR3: TGTGCCACCAGCGGGATAGGGGTAAACGAGCAGTACTTC.

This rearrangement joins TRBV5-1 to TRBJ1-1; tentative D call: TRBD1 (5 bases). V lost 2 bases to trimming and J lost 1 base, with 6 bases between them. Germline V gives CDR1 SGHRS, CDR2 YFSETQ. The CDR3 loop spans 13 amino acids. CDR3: CASSLQENTEAFF. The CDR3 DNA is TGCGCCAGCAGCTTACAGGAGAACACTGAAGCTTTCTTT. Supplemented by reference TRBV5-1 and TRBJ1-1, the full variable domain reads KAGVTQTPRYLIKTRGQQVTLSCSPISGHRSVSWYQQTPGQGLQFLFEYFSETQRNKGNFPGRFSGRQFSNSRSEMNVSTLELGDSALYLCASSLQENTEAFFGQGTRLTVV.

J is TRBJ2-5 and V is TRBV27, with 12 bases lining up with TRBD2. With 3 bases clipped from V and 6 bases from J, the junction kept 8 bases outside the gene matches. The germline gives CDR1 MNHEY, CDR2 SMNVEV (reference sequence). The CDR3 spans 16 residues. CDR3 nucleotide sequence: TGTGCCAGCAGTTTCCTGACTAGCGGGGGTGGAAAGACCCAGTACTTC. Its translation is CASSFLTSGGGKTQYF.

In nucleotides, the CDR3 is TGCAGCGTCCTAGGGGGGGCGGGCTACGAGCAGTACTTC. This sequence encodes CSVLGGAGYEQYF. This rearrangement joins TRBV29-1 to TRBJ2-7, with D possibly matching TRBD2 (7 bases). Trimming removed 6 bases from V and 3 bases from J, with 15 bases in between. This CDR3 is built from 13 residues. Per germline, CDR1 SQVTM and CDR2 ANQGSEA.

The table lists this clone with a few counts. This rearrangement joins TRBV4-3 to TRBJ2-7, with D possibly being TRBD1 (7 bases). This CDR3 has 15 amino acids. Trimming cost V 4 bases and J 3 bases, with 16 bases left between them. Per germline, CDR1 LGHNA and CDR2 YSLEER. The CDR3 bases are TGCGCCAGCAGCCGCCGACAGGGCGGGGTCTACGAGCAGTACTTC. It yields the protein CASSRRQGGVYEQYF.